This passage covers 31 T cell receptor beta chains from one sample sequenced in a study of PD-1 blockade in classical Hodgkin lymphoma. The time point is: cycle 4 day 1 (C4D1), after more than 5 weeks of nivolumab. Each patient relapsed following autologous stem cell transplantation, and prior brentuximab vedotin exposure differed. Repertoires were generated with immunoSEQ multiplex PCR, while TCRdb's copy carries only in-frame clones and drops some. The top ten clones hold roughly 40% of a sample with about 6,900 clones, about 88% of them seen once. The sequencing here drew on peripheral blood mononuclear cells (PBMCs), taken before the fourth cycle of nivolumab. Receptor source: a human donor with classical Hodgkin lymphoma.

The chain employs TRBV11-3 and TRBJ2-5, with 9 bases matching TRBD2. The CDR3 has 17 amino acids. V was clipped by 2 bases and J by 0 bases; unmatched bases: 7. The germline V gene has CDR1 SGHNT and CDR2 YENEEA. The CDR3 loop is CASSLNQLAGHQETQYF. DNA of the CDR3: TGTGCCAGCAGCTTAAACCAACTAGCGGGCCACCAAGAGACCCAGTACTTC.

The rearrangement links TRBV13 to TRBJ1-1; D not certain. V was clipped by 2 bases and J by 0 bases, with 7 bases between them. Germline CDR1 and CDR2: PRHDT and FYEKMQ (reference sequence). This CDR3 comprises 14 residues. The CDR3 nucleotides are TGTGCCAGCAGCTTAAATGGAATGAACACTGAAGCTTTCTTT. The encoded protein is CASSLNGMNTEAFF.

A single count supports this clone. This chain uses TRBV18 with TRBJ1-3; D call uncertain. Between the trimmed V and J ends, which lost 2 bases and 0 bases, there was a span of 14 bases. CDR1 is KGHSH, CDR2 LQKENI, per germline. This CDR3 region has 17 residues. CDR3 in amino acids: CASSPWEYSLSGNTIYF. In nucleotides, the CDR3 is TGTGCCAGCTCACCATGGGAGTACAGTCTCTCTGGAAACACCATATATTTT.

The chain uses TRBV7-2 and TRBJ1-2, with TRBD1 identical over 7 bases. CDR1 is SGHTA, CDR2 FQGNSA, per germline. CDR3 length: 17 residues. The junction had 12 bases not matched to a gene; V was cut back by 5 bases and J by 0 bases. CDR3 region: CASSPFRTGVSNYGYTF. Here the CDR3 DNA reads TGTGCCAGCAGCCCGTTTCGTACAGGGGTTTCTAACTATGGCTACACCTTC.

The chain has TRBV20-1 and TRBJ2-3; D not resolved. The length of the CDR3 is 11 residues. Germline CDR1 is DFQATT and CDR2 is SNEGSKA (reference sequence). V gave up 5 bases and J gave up 13 bases, with 16 bases separating them. CDR3 residues: CSAPRSGREYF. The CDR3 coding sequence is TGCAGTGCTCCTAGGTCGGGTAGGGAGTATTTT.

J is TRBJ1-6 and V is TRBV10-2, with D uncertain. This CDR3 region has 14 residues. Trimming took off 1 base at V and 10 bases at J, with 11 bases between the two ends. Germline lookup yields CDR1 WSHSY and CDR2 SAAADI. The CDR3 bases are TGCGCCAGCAGTGAGTGGACCTCTAAGTCACCCCTCCACTTT. Protein sequence: CASSEWTSKSPLHF.

The chain employs TRBV6-4 and TRBJ1-1; D remains ambiguous. Germline values: CDR1 MRHNA, CDR2 SNTAGT. This CDR3 contains 13 residues. Trimming stripped 3 bases from V and 3 bases from J, with 8 bases between. The CDR3 spells CASSELRDTEAFF. The CDR3 region has the DNA TGTGCCAGCAGTGAATTGAGGGACACTGAAGCTTTCTTT.

This chain joins TRBV7-7 and TRBJ2-5; 7 nucleotides agree with TRBD2. Trimming cost V 1 base and J 7 bases; bases outside gene matches: 12. The germline CDR1 and CDR2 sequences are SSHAT and FNYEAQ (reference sequence). The CDR3 spans 16 residues. Here the CDR3 DNA reads TGTGCCAGCAGCTTAGGCCCCTCAGCGGGGCGGGGGACCCAGTACTTC. The encoded protein is CASSLGPSAGRGTQYF.

This chain links TRBV18 with TRBJ2-6, with unresolved D. Germline CDR1 reads KGHSH; CDR2 reads LQKENI. The CDR3 consists of 18 residues. Trimming left V 0 bases short and J 0 bases short, with 12 bases between. CDR3 protein: CASSPPNIKSSGANVLTF. In DNA, the CDR3 is TGTGCCAGCTCACCACCGAACATCAAGTCCTCTGGGGCCAACGTCCTGACTTTC.

The chain joins TRBV10-1 to TRBJ1-1; a possible D gene is TRBD1 (5 bases). With 8 bases removed from V and 4 bases from J, the gap between germline ends came to 23 bases. CDR1 is WNHNN and CDR2 is SYGVQD in the germline V gene (reference sequence). The CDR3 is made up of 16 amino acids. CDR3 amino acids: CASATPARRGPTEAFF. CDR3 bases: TGCGCCAGCGCAACCCCGGCGAGAAGGGGTCCCACTGAAGCTTTCTTT.

The rearrangement joins TRBV25-1 to TRBJ2-2, with a weak D call TRBD2 (5 bases). Trimming pared 4 bases from V and 1 base from J, leaving 10 bases between. CDR3 size: 15 residues. Germline CDR1 reads MGHDK; CDR2 reads SYGVNS. CDR3 sequence (DNA): TGTGCCAGCAGTGTGCGAGGGTTGAACACCGGGGAGCTGTTTTTT. Encoded protein: CASSVRGLNTGELFF.

The V and J genes are TRBV2 and TRBJ1-6; D may be TRBD1 (6 bases). The germline CDR1 and CDR2 sequences are SNHLY and FYNNEI. This CDR3 has 16 residues. Trimming took off 1 base at V and 9 bases at J, with 16 bases between the two ends. CDR3 region: CASSEVGRGSSSPLHF. The CDR3, as DNA: TGTGCCAGCAGTGAAGTTGGCAGGGGAAGTAGTTCACCCCTCCACTTT.

This clone is labeled medium-sized (0.01 to 0.1%). The chain combines TRBV5-4 with TRBJ1-4; 8 bases fit TRBD1. Germline lookup yields CDR1 SGHNT and CDR2 YYREEE (reference sequence). The CDR3 sequence is 14 residues long. V dropped 5 bases and J dropped 4; count of bases not matched to a gene: 4. The CDR3 protein is CASRPDRGNEKLFF. The CDR3 bases are TGTGCCAGCAGACCAGACAGGGGTAATGAAAAACTGTTTTTT.

This clone was counted only a few times. This chain joins TRBV5-1 and TRBJ2-1; the D gene is possibly TRBD2 (11 bases). This CDR3 contains 20 residues. Germline CDR1 is SGHRS and CDR2 is YFSETQ. V was trimmed by 0 bases and J by 9 bases, leaving 31 bases between them. CDR3 in amino acids: CASSLETGGALGSGRAEQFF. For the CDR3, the DNA is TGCGCCAGCAGCTTGGAGACAGGGGGCGCGTTAGGTAGCGGGAGGGCTGAGCAGTTCTTC.

The rearrangement uses TRBV5-1 and TRBJ2-5; the D gene is possibly TRBD2 (6 bases). The V and J ends lost 0 bases and 3 bases respectively, with 9 bases between them. Per germline, CDR1 SGHRS and CDR2 YFSETQ. The CDR3 runs to 14 residues. CDR3 DNA sequence: TGCGCCAGCAGCTTGGCCGGGGGTGAAGAGACCCAGTACTTC. It codes for CASSLAGGEETQYF.

The J gene is TRBJ2-5, the V gene TRBV5-4, with D possibly being TRBD1 (5 bases). V was shortened by 2 bases and J by 2 bases, with 10 bases between the two germline ends. This CDR3 contains 14 residues. Germline assignment: CDR1 SGHNT and CDR2 YYREEE (reference sequence). The CDR3 sequence is CASSFPRDQETQYF. DNA for the CDR3: TGTGCCAGCAGCTTTCCCAGGGATCAAGAGACCCAGTACTTC.

In its sample, this clone was seen once. The genes are TRBV27 and TRBJ2-5; D is uncertain. Germline V gene lookup returns CDR1 MNHEY and CDR2 SMNVEV (reference sequence). The CDR3 is 11 residues long. Trimming left V 5 bases short and J 5 bases short, with 6 bases between. For the CDR3, the DNA is TGTGCCAGCAGTAACGGGGAGACCCAGTACTTC. As protein: CASSNGETQYF.

The CDR3 loop is CASSPDRGNEKLFF. CDR3 bases: TGCGCCAGCAGCCCGGACAGGGGGAATGAAAAACTGTTTTTT. The chain carries TRBV5-1 and TRBJ1-4, with 10 nucleotides matching TRBD1. CDR3 length: 14 amino acids. Trimming took 4 bases from V and 5 from J; bases not matched to a gene: 2. Germline-derived CDR1 and CDR2 are SGHRS and YFSETQ.

The rearrangement links TRBV5-1 to TRBJ1-6, with D uncertain. Trimming cost V 3 bases and J 13 bases, with 11 bases left between them. This CDR3 spans 12 amino acids. Germline V gives CDR1 SGHRS, CDR2 YFSETQ. This CDR3 is CASSSPEGPLHF. In DNA, the CDR3 is TGCGCCAGCAGCTCCCCCGAAGGTCCCCTCCACTTT. Full variable domain (outside the CDR3, taken from reference TRBV5-1 and TRBJ1-6): KAGVTQTPRYLIKTRGQQVTLSCSPISGHRSVSWYQQTPGQGLQFLFEYFSETQRNKGNFPGRFSGRQFSNSRSEMNVSTLELGDSALYLCASSSPEGPLHFGNGTRLTVT.

The chain uses TRBV6-1 and TRBJ2-7; possible D gene TRBD1, 5 bases. V lost 10 bases, J lost 2 bases, and 15 bases lay in between. The CDR3 runs to 13 residues. CDR1 MNHNS and CDR2 SASEGT come from the germline V gene. The CDR3 protein is CATDRTSPYEQYV. DNA for the CDR3: TGTGCCACTGACAGAACCTCTCCCTACGAGCAGTACGTC.

This chain joins TRBV2 and TRBJ1-6, with D hard to call. The V gene's germline CDR1 is SNHLY and CDR2 FYNNEI. V was cut by 4 bases and J by 4 bases, with 17 bases left in between. CDR3 length equals 17 residues. The CDR3 nucleotides read TGTGCCAGCAGTGTGAGGGCGCGGGTAGGGTATAATTCACCCCTCCACTTT. Protein: CASSVRARVGYNSPLHF.

The sample holds a few counts of this clone. This sample also contains other DNA sequences that code for the same CDR3. This rearrangement joins TRBV7-3 to TRBJ2-1; D gene unclear. With 2 bases removed from V and 3 bases from J, the gap between germline ends came to 14 bases. Germline V lookup: CDR1 SGHTA, CDR2 FQGTGA. This CDR3 has 16 amino acids. The chain's CDR3 is CASSLSGSPDYNEQFF. The CDR3 DNA reads TGTGCCAGCAGCTTATCGGGCAGCCCGGACTACAATGAGCAGTTCTTC.

The chain is built from TRBV6-1 and TRBJ1-3; D is unclear. Looked up from germline, CDR1 is MNHNS and CDR2 is SASEGT. V lost 3 bases and J 0 bases, leaving 12 bases between the germline ends. The CDR3 length is 16 residues. The CDR3 DNA sequence: TGTGCCAGCAGTGATCGTAATCGGTTCTCTGGAAACACCATATATTTT. Translation gives CASSDRNRFSGNTIYF.

This clone has more than one count but fewer than ten. The V and J genes are TRBV9 and TRBJ2-5; 9 nucleotides align to TRBD1. With 2 bases clipped from V and 4 bases from J, the junction kept 9 bases outside the gene matches. Germline values: CDR1 SGDLS, CDR2 YYNGEE. CDR3 length equals 16 residues. CDR3 nucleotides: TGTGCCAGCAGCGTCGGGAACAGGGGGCTTGGAGAGACCCAGTACTTC. Amino acid sequence: CASSVGNRGLGETQYF. The variable domain in full, completed from reference TRBV9 and TRBJ2-5, reads DSGVTQTPKHLITATGQRVTLRCSPRSGDLSVYWYQQSLDQGLQFLIQYYNGEERAKGNILERFSAQQFPDLHSELNLSSLELGDSALYFCASSVGNRGLGETQYFGPGTRLLVL.

CDR3 nucleotide sequence: TGTGCCAGCTCACCAATCGGGGGCGCAGGTGGCTACACCTTC. Translated: CASSPIGGAGGYTF. The J gene is TRBJ1-2, the V gene TRBV18; D may be TRBD1 (6 bases). The germline gives CDR1 KGHSH, CDR2 LQKENI. V lost 2 bases and J lost 7, with 14 bases in between. This CDR3 has 14 residues.

The chain has TRBV6-5 and TRBJ1-6; possible D gene TRBD1, 5 bases. The CDR3 totals 13 residues. With 2 bases removed from V and 10 bases from J, the gap between germline ends came to 9 bases. Germline V lookup: CDR1 MNHEY, CDR2 SVGAGI. The CDR3 is CASSYIRDSPLHF. CDR3 in DNA: TGTGCCAGCAGTTACATCAGGGACTCACCCCTCCACTTT.

The chain combines TRBV5-1 with TRBJ1-2, with TRBD1 matching over 7 bases. The germline CDR1 and CDR2 sequences are SGHRS and YFSETQ. CDR3 length: 16 residues. With 3 bases clipped from V and 4 bases from J, the junction kept 12 bases outside the gene matches. The CDR3 coding sequence is TGCGCCAGCAGCTGGGGACAGTTCCTGGGGAGCTATGGCTACACCTTC. This sequence encodes CASSWGQFLGSYGYTF.

V gene TRBV11-3 combines with J gene TRBJ2-1; D is unresolved. There are 14 residues in the CDR3. Germline V gene sequence: CDR1 SGHNT, CDR2 YENEEA. Trimming left V 4 bases short and J 0 bases short, with 7 bases between. CDR3 nucleotide sequence: TGTGCCAGCAGCTGGGCTAGCTCCTACAATGAGCAGTTCTTC. Translation gives CASSWASSYNEQFF.

The chain is built from TRBV2 and TRBJ1-1, with D possibly matching TRBD1 (5 bases). The V end lost 4 bases, the J end lost 1 base, and 7 bases lay between the germline ends. There are 13 residues in the CDR3. CDR1 and CDR2 from the germline V gene are SNHLY and FYNNEI. As DNA, the CDR3 is TGTGCCAGCAGTGCCAGGGAGAACACTGAAGCTTTCTTT. Translation gives CASSARENTEAFF.

The chain recombines TRBV27 with TRBJ2-3, with no clear D. CDR1 and CDR2 (germline): MNHEY, SMNVEV (reference sequence). The CDR3 length is 11 residues. Trimming shortened V by 5 bases and J by 7 bases, and 7 bases separated the two germline ends. In DNA, the CDR3 is TGTGCCAGCAGTGCCTTAAATACGCAGTATTTT. It specifies CASSALNTQYF.

This clone is a singleton in its sample. The chain has TRBV7-9 and TRBJ2-7, with D hard to call. The CDR3 is made up of 13 amino acids. Trimming cost V 5 bases and J 0 bases, with 8 bases left between them. CDR1 and CDR2 from the germline V gene are SEHNR and FQNEAQ (reference sequence). This CDR3 reads CASSLTNSYEQYV. The CDR3 DNA is TGTGCCAGCAGCCTCACCAACTCCTACGAGCAGTACGTC.